This TCR beta chain emerged from a study of blood T cells in healthy people across ages. Findings and limits, study-wide: Estimated diversity across one million T cells was deemed an underestimate.

This clonotype has only a few counts. What it binds is unknown. A second PCR, run for about 7 to 11 cycles, used a sample-barcoded 5' primer plus a J-beta primer mix. Unique molecular identifiers of 12 random nucleotides labeled each cDNA. Every sample gave at least 3 million paired-end reads containing CDR3. TCRdb itself ran the 5' RACE reads through MiXCR, one entry per CDR3 protein. The sample yields 650,000 to 1,000,000 distinct CDR3 sequences, 36% seen once. This receptor was taken from a man between 18 and 29 years old in good health. The material sequenced was blood.

The CDR3 loop is CSVTGALTGSPLHF. CDR3 nucleotide sequence: TGCAGTGTCACAGGGGCGCTGACAGGTTCACCCCTCCACTTT. V gene TRBV20-1 combines with J gene TRBJ1-6; 7 positions match TRBD1. The CDR3 loop spans 14 amino acids. Trimming at V came to 7 bases and at J to 9 bases, leaving 12 bases not matched to a gene. CDR1 and CDR2 (germline): DFQATT, SNEGSKA (reference sequence).